This is a list of T cell receptor beta chains from one sample in a study of vaccination and CD4 T cells after COVID-19. TCRdb ran MiXCR on the PCR reads and lists one entry per CDR3 protein. The sample has around 5,200 distinct CDR3 sequences; about 40% are singletons. No antigen has been identified for these receptors. Material for sequencing was CD4+ T cells from blood, cultured in vitro. These receptors were collected from a human donor in good health. CDR3s include the opening cysteine and the closing phenylalanine or tryptophan. Each record gives: CDR3 length, V gene, J gene, CDR3 protein.

15	TRBV4-1	TRBJ1-5	CASSDTGVSNQPQHF
12	TRBV7-9	TRBJ2-1	CALPGTINEQFF
14	TRBV6-1	TRBJ2-3	CASSEVVSTFTQYF
14	TRBV19	TRBJ1-5	CASSPDRGSQPQHF
17	TRBV30	TRBJ1-1	CAWRGPGQGYMNTEAFF
13	TRBV6-1	TRBJ2-5	CASKSLSKETQYF
14	TRBV18	TRBJ1-5	CASSPKIQGQPQHF
15	TRBV3-1	TRBJ1-2	CASSQGVGTDYGYTF
15	TRBV6-1	TRBJ2-3	CASSGLAGGPDTQYF
13	TRBV6-1	TRBJ2-7	CASRTGGTYEQYF
13	TRBV20-1	TRBJ1-5	CSVGRGGNQPQHF
16	TRBV20-1	TRBJ2-1	CSARAGGDGVQWEQFF
12	TRBV6-7	TRBJ1-1	CASSYFPGEAFF
14	TRBV7-2	TRBJ2-5	CASSLAHAQETQYF
12	TRBV5-6	TRBJ1-2	CASGTTVYGYTF
16	TRBV11-2	TRBJ1-2	CASSLGGRGRVYGYTF
14	TRBV5-1	TRBJ1-1	CASSLAGADTEAFF
14	TRBV20-1	TRBJ2-5	CSARDGGAQETQYF
15	TRBV19	TRBJ2-1	CASRLGGGVNNEQFF
13	TRBV7-3	TRBJ1-2	CASSSGGPNGYTF
16	TRBV19	TRBJ1-5	CASSINLWGAGQPQHF
13	TRBV2	TRBJ2-7	CATTRDGTYEQYF
18	TRBV6-5	TRBJ2-4	CASSYSGTGGTGINIQYF
11	TRBV6-1	TRBJ1-5	CVTGPSQPQHF
15	TRBV7-7	TRBJ2-7	CASSLHRGSSYEQYF
16	TRBV20-1	TRBJ2-7	CSARSGLAGLDYEQYF
12	TRBV5-3	TRBJ1-2	CARSPGISGYTF
16	TRBV6-1	TRBJ2-1	CASSEISGGATDEQFF
15	TRBV2	TRBJ1-5	CASSEETASNQPQHF
11	TRBV6-2/TRBV6-3	TRBJ1-2	CASGENYGYTF
13	TRBV7-3	TRBJ2-7	CASSSKGAHEQYF
14	TRBV19	TRBJ1-2	CASSLGRGDYGYTF
11	TRBV30	TRBJ2-7	CAWSVNVEQYF